This section outlines one T cell receptor beta chain sequence together with its context. cDNA came from about 0.5 to 1 ug RNA primed by random hexamers. Via MiXCR, TCRdb re-called the immunoSEQ multiplex PCR reads, giving one row per CDR3 protein. The profile shows over 300,000 distinct CDR3 sequences, about 90% of them singletons. The data were obtained in a study of CD8 T cells in Susac syndrome. The V end was cut by 2 bases, the J end by 7 bases, with 15 bases between. CDR1 LNHNV and CDR2 YYDKDF come from the germline V gene (reference sequence). This CDR3 is 15 amino acids long. What was sequenced was CD4+ T cells from PBMCs. This sequence was found in a human donor with multiple sclerosis. V is TRBV15 and J is TRBJ2-1, with D tentatively TRBD1 (5 bases). CDR3 region: CATSRTGSLGNEQFF. CDR3 bases: TGTGCCACCAGCAGAACAGGAAGTCTTGGGAATGAGCAGTTCTTC.